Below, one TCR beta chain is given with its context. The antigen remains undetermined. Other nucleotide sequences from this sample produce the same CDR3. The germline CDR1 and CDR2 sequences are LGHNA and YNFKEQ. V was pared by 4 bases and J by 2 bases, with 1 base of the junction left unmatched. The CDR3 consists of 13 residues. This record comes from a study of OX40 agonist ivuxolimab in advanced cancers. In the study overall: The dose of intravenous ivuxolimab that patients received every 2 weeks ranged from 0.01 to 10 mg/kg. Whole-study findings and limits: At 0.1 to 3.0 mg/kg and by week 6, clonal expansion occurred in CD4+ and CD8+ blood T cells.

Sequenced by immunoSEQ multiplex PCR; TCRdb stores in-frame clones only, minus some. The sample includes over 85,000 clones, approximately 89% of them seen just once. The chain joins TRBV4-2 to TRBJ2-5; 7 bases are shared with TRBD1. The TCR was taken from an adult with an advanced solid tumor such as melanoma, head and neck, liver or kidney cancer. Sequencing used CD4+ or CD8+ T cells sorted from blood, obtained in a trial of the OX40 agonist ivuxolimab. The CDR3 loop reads CASSPRGQETQYF. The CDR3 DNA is TGTGCCAGCAGCCCCAGGGGGCAAGAGACCCAGTACTTC.